The T cell receptor (beta chain) described here comes from a study of cytomegalovirus exposure and HLA in healthy donors (dated by TCRdb to about 2017). Looking at the study overall: A later analysis indicated that the roughly 130 validation repertoires were generated on the platform also employed for the 700 or so repertoires of the first cohort. The aim of the study was to test whether cataloging public T cell receptors could identify signatures of past pathogen exposure. Along with the approximately 700-subject first cohort, a separate validation cohort of over 90 different subjects was used. The study combined high-throughput TCR immunosequencing, statistical association of individual TCRs with disease status, and machine learning to predict cytomegalovirus infection status. Study-wide findings and limitations: The classifier was reported to diagnose cytomegalovirus status with high specificity and sensitivity in both the original and validation cohorts. In vitro tests confirmed that a few of the cytomegalovirus-associated TCR beta chains recognize cytomegalovirus antigens. In the study, 150 to 200 TCR beta chains were listed as associated with cytomegalovirus. A later analysis lacked HLA typing for the validation cohort, so it scored co-occurrence in that cohort across all 120 or so repertoires. The authors suggested that the approach could potentially be extended to other disease states and immunological phenotypes. In a later analysis, TCRs clustered in the first cohort were found to also tend to co-occur in the 110 or so validation repertoires, with roughly 93% of cluster scores above 0. Most TCR sequences were seen in very few donors, while some public TCRs were found in many individuals.

Turning to this clone: What antigen it recognizes has not been identified. Per-nucleotide qualities are absent, and no much larger clonotype sits a single base away.

The donors were included in the validation cohort of over a hundred subjects, a group kept apart from the roughly 670-subject first cohort. According to the germline V gene, CDR1 reads MNHEY and CDR2 reads SVGAGI. From the cysteine through the phenylalanine, the CDR3 covers 14 amino acids. Only the CDR3 part of the read is kept: 42 bases, read in frame from the first base. V is cut by 2 bases and J by 5 bases, and the space between the germline ends is 12 bases. Libraries came from the immunoSEQ multiplex PCR assay. The original methods were these. A statistical classification framework was built to diagnose cytomegalovirus status from the catalog of TCR beta chain sequences. Drawn from immuneACCESS, this table holds only the in-frame rearrangements with V and J called that TCRdb kept. Clones are partly lost; checked studies trace under half to an unresolved V gene and leave the rest unexplained. V, J and clone size derive from that table, while D and trimming were established from the DNA sequence. The sample records about 170,000 clones, about 96% of which are singletons. The ten largest clones represent 0.8% to 0.95% of the sample.

This receptor chain uses TRBV6-5 and TRBJ1-1; the D segment cannot be called with confidence. Source material: PBMCs. This receptor was obtained from a woman aged 18 to 35 in good health and CMV-seronegative. The CDR3 sequence is CASSYKWGGTEAFF. The DNA sequence follows: TGTGCCAGCAGTTACAAGTGGGGAGGGACTGAAGCTTTCTTT.